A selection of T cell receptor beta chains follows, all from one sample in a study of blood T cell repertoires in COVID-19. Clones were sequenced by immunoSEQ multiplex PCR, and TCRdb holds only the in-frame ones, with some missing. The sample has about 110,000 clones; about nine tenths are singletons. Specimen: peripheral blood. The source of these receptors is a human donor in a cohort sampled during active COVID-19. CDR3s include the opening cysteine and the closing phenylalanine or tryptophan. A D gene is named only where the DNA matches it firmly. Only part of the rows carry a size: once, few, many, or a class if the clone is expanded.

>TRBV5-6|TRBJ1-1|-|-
CASSLVGTEAFF
TGTGCCAGCAGCTTGGTCGGCACTGAAGCTTTCTTT
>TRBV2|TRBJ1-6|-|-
CASSTGLWSPLHF
TGTGCCAGCAGTACAGGGCTCTGGTCACCCCTCCACTTT
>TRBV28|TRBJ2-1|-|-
CASSFRGEQFF
TGTGCCAGCAGCTTCAGGGGTGAGCAGTTCTTC
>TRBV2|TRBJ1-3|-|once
CASSEALRQASGNTIYF
TGTGCCAGCAGTGAAGCGCTTAGGCAGGCCTCTGGAAACACCATATATTTT
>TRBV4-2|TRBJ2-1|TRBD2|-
CASSQDLAGGNNEQFF
TGTGCCAGCAGCCAAGATCTTGCGGGGGGGAACAATGAGCAGTTCTTC
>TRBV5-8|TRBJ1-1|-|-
CASSLDRATEAFF
TGTGCCAGCAGCTTGGACAGGGCCACTGAAGCTTTCTTT
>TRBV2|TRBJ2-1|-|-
CASQAGTLYNEQFF
TGTGCCAGCCAAGCAGGGACACTTTACAATGAGCAGTTCTTC
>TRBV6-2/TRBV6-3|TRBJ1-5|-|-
CASSYGAGSNQPQHF
TGTGCCAGCAGTTACGGGGCAGGGAGCAATCAGCCCCAGCATTTT
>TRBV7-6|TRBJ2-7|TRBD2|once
CASSAGTSGGSYEQYF
TGTGCCAGCAGCGCAGGGACTAGCGGGGGCTCCTACGAGCAGTACTTC
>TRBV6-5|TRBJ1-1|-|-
CASSYAGRNTEAFF
TGTGCCAGCAGTTACGCGGGGCGTAACACTGAAGCTTTCTTT
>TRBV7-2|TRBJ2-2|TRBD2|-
CASSPGLAGLYTGELFF
TGTGCCAGCAGCCCTGGACTAGCGGGGCTGTACACCGGGGAGCTGTTTTTT
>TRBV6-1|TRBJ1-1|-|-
CASSEWQGTEAFF
TGTGCCAGCAGTGAATGGCAGGGAACTGAAGCTTTCTTT
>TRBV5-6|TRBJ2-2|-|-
CASSRYGTGELFF
TGTGCCAGCAGCCGATACGGGACCGGGGAGCTGTTTTTT
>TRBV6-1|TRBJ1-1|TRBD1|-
CASSEKLGGGNTEAFF
TGTGCCAGCAGTGAAAAGCTAGGGGGCGGAAACACTGAAGCTTTCTTT
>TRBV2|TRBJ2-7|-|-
CARGRTTRSYEQYF
TGTGCCAGGGGGCGGACCACCCGCTCCTACGAGCAGTACTTC
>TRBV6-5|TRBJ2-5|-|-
CASTPSRGLQTQYF
TGTGCCAGCACCCCGAGCCGGGGTCTCCAGACCCAGTACTTC
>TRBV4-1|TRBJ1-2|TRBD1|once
CASSQPSTGVRGYTF
TGCGCCAGCAGCCAACCGTCGACAGGGGTCCGTGGCTACACCTTC
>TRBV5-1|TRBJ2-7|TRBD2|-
CASSAPERETLEQYF
TGCGCCAGCAGCGCCCCTGAGCGGGAGACTCTCGAGCAGTACTTC
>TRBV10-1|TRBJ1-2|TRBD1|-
CASSESQGAFDYGYTF
TGCGCCAGCAGTGAATCGCAGGGGGCCTTTGACTATGGCTACACCTTC
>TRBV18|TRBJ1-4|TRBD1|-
CASSPRQGTNEKLFF
TGTGCCAGCTCACCGAGACAGGGAACTAATGAAAAACTGTTTTTT
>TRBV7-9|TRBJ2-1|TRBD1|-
CASSQGPGTGESNEQFF
TGTGCCAGCAGCCAGGGGCCCGGGACAGGGGAAAGTAATGAGCAGTTCTTC
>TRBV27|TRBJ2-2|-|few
CASSLVPQGTGELFF
TGTGCCAGCAGTTTAGTCCCCCAGGGCACCGGGGAGCTGTTTTTT
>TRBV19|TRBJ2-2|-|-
CASTIRGTGELFF
TGTGCCAGTACCATTCGCGGGACCGGGGAGCTGTTTTTT
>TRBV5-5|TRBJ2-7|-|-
CASSGDFYEQYF
TGTGCCAGCAGCGGGGACTTCTACGAGCAGTACTTC
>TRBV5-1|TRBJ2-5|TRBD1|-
CASSLALGQGNSETQYF
TGCGCCAGCAGCTTGGCCTTGGGACAGGGGAATTCGGAGACCCAGTACTTC
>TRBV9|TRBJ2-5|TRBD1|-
CASSPGQGQETQYF
TGTGCCAGCAGCCCGGGACAGGGGCAAGAGACCCAGTACTTC
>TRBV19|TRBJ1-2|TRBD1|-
CASSIANRGRGLVYTF
TGTGCCAGTAGTATAGCGAACAGGGGTAGGGGACTGGTCTACACCTTC
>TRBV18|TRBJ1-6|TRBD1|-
CASSPGQGIDSPLHF
TGTGCCAGCTCACCGGGACAGGGGATAGATTCACCCCTCCACTTT
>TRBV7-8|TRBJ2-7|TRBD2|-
CASSLALYSGGRYEQYF
TGTGCCAGCAGCCTTGCCTTATATAGCGGGGGGCGTTACGAGCAGTACTTC
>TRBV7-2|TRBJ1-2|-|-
CASSFNTGNIYGYTF
TGTGCCAGCAGCTTTAATACCGGGAATATCTATGGCTACACCTTC
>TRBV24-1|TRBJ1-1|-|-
CATRGSSGTEAFF
TGTGCCACCAGAGGCTCTTCAGGGACTGAAGCTTTCTTT
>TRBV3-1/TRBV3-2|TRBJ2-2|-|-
CASSLDRTGELFF
TGTGCCAGCAGCCTAGACAGGACCGGGGAGCTGTTTTTT
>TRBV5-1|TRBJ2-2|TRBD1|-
CASSSRDRVGTGELFF
TGCGCCAGCAGCAGCCGGGACAGGGTGGGCACCGGGGAGCTGTTTTTT
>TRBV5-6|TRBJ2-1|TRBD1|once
CASSLDTGAEYIYEQFF
TGTGCCAGCAGCTTGGATACAGGGGCCGAGTACATCTATGAGCAGTTCTTC
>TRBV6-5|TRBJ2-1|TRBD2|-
CASSSTSGTKNEQFF
TGTGCCAGCAGTTCAACCTCCGGGACTAAAAATGAGCAGTTCTTC
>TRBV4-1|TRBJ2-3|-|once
CASRRESTDTQYF
TGCGCCAGCAGACGAGAGAGCACAGATACGCAGTATTTT
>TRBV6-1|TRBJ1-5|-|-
CASSEGFAGNIGQPQHF
TGTGCCAGCAGTGAAGGGTTCGCGGGGAACATAGGTCAGCCCCAGCATTTT
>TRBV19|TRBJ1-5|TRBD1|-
CASKERDRYNQPQHF
TGTGCCAGTAAGGAACGGGACAGATACAATCAGCCCCAGCATTTT
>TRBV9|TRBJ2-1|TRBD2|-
CASKPGLADNEQFF
TGTGCCAGCAAACCGGGACTAGCGGACAATGAGCAGTTCTTC
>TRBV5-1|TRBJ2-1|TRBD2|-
CASSLGSGVYNEQFF
TGCGCCAGCAGCTTGGGTAGCGGGGTATACAATGAGCAGTTCTTC
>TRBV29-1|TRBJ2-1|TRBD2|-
CSVLSGTSGSGPHNEQFF
TGCAGCGTACTCTCCGGGACTAGCGGGTCAGGTCCTCACAATGAGCAGTTCTTC
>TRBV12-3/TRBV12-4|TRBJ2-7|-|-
CASSSTYEQYF
TGTGCCAGCAGTTCAACTTACGAGCAGTACTTC
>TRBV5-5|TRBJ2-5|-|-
CASRGTDFQETQYF
TGTGCCAGCAGAGGAACGGACTTCCAAGAGACCCAGTACTTC
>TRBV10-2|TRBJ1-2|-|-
CASKDSFYGYTF
TGCGCCAGCAAGGACAGCTTCTATGGCTACACCTTC
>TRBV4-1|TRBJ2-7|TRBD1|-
CASSPDRGTGEQYF
TGCGCCAGCAGCCCTGACAGGGGGACGGGGGAGCAGTACTTC
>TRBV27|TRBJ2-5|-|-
CASSTGRETQYF
TGTGCCAGCTCGACTGGAAGGGAGACCCAGTACTTC
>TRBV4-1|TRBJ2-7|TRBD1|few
CASSQVPGTVYEQYF
TGCGCCAGCAGCCAAGTGCCCGGGACAGTTTACGAGCAGTACTTC